These 14 T cell receptor beta chains were sequenced from one sample in a study of shared clonotypes between healthy human individuals. Some clones are missing from TCRdb's copy, which holds only in-frame ones; the method was immunoSEQ multiplex PCR. The repertoire holds roughly 2,300,000 clones, with less than 95% as singletons. Sequencing used naive CD4+ T cells from PBMCs. Stated subset: CD45RA+ positively selected. The receptors were sampled from a man aged 18-30 years in good health. Some clones in this sample may be carry-over from other donors' samples.

The chain carries TRBV5-1 and TRBJ1-4; possibly TRBD1 for D (5 bases). Germline-derived CDR1 and CDR2 are SGHRS and YFSETQ. The length of the CDR3 is 17 residues. With 5 bases removed from V and 3 bases from J, the gap between germline ends came to 20 bases. In DNA, the CDR3 is TGCGCCAGCAGTAACGGGCCTCGGGGACCTTCTAATGAAAAACTGTTTTTT. It is translated as CASSNGPRGPSNEKLFF.

CDR3 coding DNA: TGTGCCAGCAGCCTTGGGGGACATAAGAACACTGAAGCTTTCTTT. Translating it yields CASSLGGHKNTEAFF. The gene calls are TRBV9 and TRBJ1-1; TRBD1 might be the D (6 bases). CDR1 is SGDLS, CDR2 YYNGEE, per germline. There are 15 residues in the CDR3. V shed 4 bases and J shed 1 base, with 14 bases lying between them.

The gene calls are TRBV9 and TRBJ1-3, with D possibly being TRBD1 (5 bases). The CDR3 sequence is 15 residues long. Germline-derived CDR1 and CDR2 are SGDLS and YYNGEE. The V gene lost 1 base and the J gene lost 3 bases, with 11 bases spanning the gap. The CDR3 here is CASSVWEGRGNTIYF. The CDR3 coding sequence is TGTGCCAGCAGCGTATGGGAGGGGCGTGGAAACACCATATATTTT.

The V call is TRBV28, the J call TRBJ1-5; TRBD1 matches 8 bases. CDR1 and CDR2 from the germline V gene are MDHEN and SYDVKM. V gave up 6 bases and J gave up 0 bases; unmatched junction bases: 7. The CDR3 runs 16 residues. In nucleotides, the CDR3 is TGTGCCAGCAGGATCGGGGACAGGAATAGCAATCAGCCCCAGCATTTT. This gives the protein CASRIGDRNSNQPQHF.

The chain couples TRBV6-5 to TRBJ1-3; D remains ambiguous. The CDR3 spans 14 residues. Germline V gene sequence: CDR1 MNHEY, CDR2 SVGAGI. V was cut by 8 bases and J by 0 bases, with 11 bases left in between. The CDR3 coding sequence is TGTGCCAGCGGAGTTGGTAGCTCTGGAAACACCATATATTTT. It specifies CASGVGSSGNTIYF.

As to this clone: Other nucleotide sequences in the sample specify the same CDR3. The V and J genes are TRBV4-1 and TRBJ2-1, with D possibly being TRBD1 (6 bases). There are 15 residues in the CDR3. CDR1 MGHRA and CDR2 YSYEKL come from the germline V gene. Between the trimmed V and J ends, which lost 3 bases and 0 bases, there was a span of 9 bases. CDR3 sequence: CASSQDSSSYNEQFF. The CDR3 nucleotides are TGCGCCAGCAGCCAGGACAGTAGCTCCTACAATGAGCAGTTCTTC.

J is TRBJ2-3 and V is TRBV6-5; D ambiguous. The CDR3 length is 16 residues. CDR1 is MNHEY, CDR2 SVGAGI, per germline. Trimming removed 0 bases at V and 7 bases at J, with 17 bases between. The CDR3 DNA follows: TGTGCCAGCAGTTACTCGAGGAACACTGCGTCCCATACGCAGTATTTT. It codes for CASSYSRNTASHTQYF.

The V gene is TRBV7-8, the J gene TRBJ2-2, with 8 bases lining up with TRBD2. The J segment lost 4 bases and the V segment lost 4 bases, leaving 5 bases of the junction unmatched. Per germline, CDR1 SGHVS and CDR2 FQNEAQ. The CDR3 totals 15 residues. CDR3 amino acids: CASSSLAGPTGELFF. CDR3 DNA sequence: TGTGCCAGCAGCTCCTTAGCGGGACCCACCGGGGAGCTGTTTTTT.

The V call is TRBV7-2, the J call TRBJ1-1, with D hard to call. V was clipped by 2 bases and J by 9 bases, with 13 bases between them. Looked up from germline, CDR1 is SGHTA and CDR2 is FQGNSA. The CDR3 length is 13 residues. The CDR3 nucleotides read TGTGCCAGCAGCTTAAGCGGACCGACTCAAGCTTTCTTT. This encodes CASSLSGPTQAFF.

With regard to this clone: One end of the junction varies from germline; a read error may be responsible. The V call is TRBV2, the J call TRBJ1-1, with D maybe TRBD1 (6 bases). Germline CDR1 SNHLY, CDR2 FYNNEI. The CDR3 covers 14 residues. The chain's CDR3 is CASSYRELNTEAFF. The CDR3 DNA reads as TGTGCCAGCAGTTACAGGGAGTTGAATACTGAAGCTTTCTTT.

This clone was detected only once. The V and J genes are TRBV7-9 and TRBJ2-1; 9 bases line up with TRBD2. The CDR3 totals 16 residues. The trim removed 5 bases at V and 9 bases at J, leaving 14 bases unmatched. Germline V gene sequence: CDR1 SEHNR, CDR2 FQNEAQ (reference sequence). CDR3 nucleotides: TGTGCCAGCAGCCTGAAACTAGGCGGGAGGGCCGGTGAGCAGTTCTTC. It encodes CASSLKLGGRAGEQFF. Full variable domain (remainder filled in from reference TRBV7-9 and TRBJ2-1): DTGVSQNPRHKITKRGQNVTFRCDPISEHNRLYWYRQTLGQGPEFLTYFQNEAQLEKSRLLSDRFSAERPKGSFSTLEIQRTEQGDSAMYLCASSLKLGGRAGEQFFGPGTRLTVL.

The chain has TRBV27 and TRBJ1-4, with TRBD1 identical over 7 bases. The V and J ends lost 6 bases and 4 bases, in that order; junction bases with no gene match: 14. This CDR3 region has 17 residues. Germline CDR1 is MNHEY and CDR2 is SMNVEV (reference sequence). The DNA of the CDR3 is TGTGCCAGCAGGCCCGCCCGATGGGGGACAGATAATGAAAAACTGTTTTTT. Translating gives CASRPARWGTDNEKLFF.

This clone was recorded only once. The chain links TRBV6-5 to TRBJ2-1, with 7 bases matching TRBD2. The CDR3 spans 15 residues. Germline V gives CDR1 MNHEY, CDR2 SVGAGI. V shed 2 bases, J shed 7 bases, and the junction held 8 bases outside the gene matches. The CDR3 here is CASSYEASGENEQFF. The CDR3 DNA follows: TGTGCCAGCAGTTACGAGGCTAGCGGAGAAAATGAGCAGTTCTTC.

V gene TRBV4-3 combines with J gene TRBJ2-1; D call uncertain. The germline CDR1 and CDR2 sequences are LGHNA and YSLEER. The CDR3 consists of 19 residues. V lost 0 bases and J 1 base, leaving 19 bases between the germline ends. The CDR3 nucleotides read TGCGCCAGCAGCCAAGATCTCCCACAAAAAGGGTGGTCCTACAATGAGCAGTTCTTC. This codes for CASSQDLPQKGWSYNEQFF.